This T cell receptor beta chain was identified in a study of blood T cell repertoires in COVID-19. Overall study: The origin of the acute and convalescent COVID-19 samples was the United States, Italy and Spain.

The table lists this clone with a few counts. The protocol was immunoSEQ multiplex PCR, while the TCRdb copy is restricted to in-frame clones and leaves out a portion. The table records 300,000 or so clones, around four fifths of them present only once. This CDR3 is built from 15 residues. J lost 7 bases, V lost 4 bases, and 8 bases had no gene match. CDR1 is SGHNT and CDR2 is YYREEE in the germline V gene (reference sequence). V is TRBV5-4 and J is TRBJ2-1, with 10 bases matching TRBD2. The source material was peripheral blood. The TCR sequence derives from a woman between 45 and 65 years old with acute or convalescent COVID-19. The chain's CDR3 is CASSPSSGSGNEQFF. The CDR3 bases are TGTGCCAGCAGCCCATCTAGCGGGAGTGGGAATGAGCAGTTCTTC.